A single sample gave rise to the 19 T cell receptor beta chains below, sequenced in a study of blood T cell repertoires in COVID-19 (dated by TCRdb to 2018 to 2021). Library generation was performed with the immunoSEQ multiplex PCR assay. TCRdb obtained this table from immuneACCESS and retained in-frame rearrangements with V and J assigned. These tables miss some clones; where compared with another copy, unresolved V genes account for less than half of the shortfall, and the remainder is unexplained. For this sample the table gives about 150,000 clones, of which roughly 87% were detected only once. The ten largest make up 4% to 5% of the sample. Sequenced material: peripheral blood. The receptors were sampled from a woman aged 55 to 70 with active or convalescent COVID-19.

The V gene is TRBV6-5, the J gene TRBJ2-3, with a weak D call TRBD2 (6 bases). With 10 bases removed from V and 8 bases from J, the gap between germline ends came to 22 bases. The CDR3 sequence is 14 residues long. Per the germline V gene, CDR1 is MNHEY and CDR2 is SVGAGI. CDR3 nucleotides: TGTGCCACCTGGAATATACTAGCTCCGGGTACGCAGTATTTT. This gives the protein CATWNILAPGTQYF.

This chain connects TRBV5-1 to TRBJ2-3, with a weak D call TRBD1 (6 bases). The V gene lost 0 bases and the J gene lost 2 bases, with 7 bases spanning the gap. The CDR3 has 14 amino acids. Per the germline V gene, CDR1 is SGHRS and CDR2 is YFSETQ. CDR3 bases: TGCGCCAGCAGCTTGGGACAGGTCACAGATACGCAGTATTTT. It specifies CASSLGQVTDTQYF.

The V call is TRBV18, the J call TRBJ2-4, with D unclear. CDR1 and CDR2 from the germline V gene are KGHSH and LQKENI. The CDR3 runs 11 residues. Trimming left V 6 bases short and J 4 bases short, with 4 bases between. This CDR3 is CASSQKNIQYF. The CDR3 region has the DNA TGTGCCAGCTCCCAGAAAAACATTCAGTACTTC.

The J gene is TRBJ1-4, the V gene TRBV7-9, with a possible D match to TRBD1 (6 bases). Trimming left V 6 bases short and J 6 bases short, with 11 bases between. Germline V gene data show CDR1 as SEHNR and CDR2 as FQNEAQ (reference sequence). This CDR3 contains 13 residues. The CDR3 bases are TGTGCCAGCAGTCTAGGACAGTATGAAAAACTGTTTTTT. Translation gives CASSLGQYEKLFF.

The V and J genes are TRBV19 and TRBJ2-5; no reliable D call. The CDR3 consists of 13 residues. Between the trimmed V and J ends, which lost 2 bases and 2 bases, there was a span of 6 bases. Germline CDR1 is LNHDA and CDR2 is SQIVND (reference sequence). CDR3 amino acids: CASSINRQETQYF. The CDR3 region has the DNA TGTGCCAGTAGTATAAACAGACAAGAGACCCAGTACTTC.

The chain is built from TRBV10-3 and TRBJ2-3; the D is unclear. Germline values: CDR1 ENHRY, CDR2 SYGVKD. V was pared by 0 bases and J by 2 bases, with 9 bases between. CDR3 size: 15 residues. The chain's CDR3 is CAISESVASTDTQYF. The CDR3 DNA is TGTGCCATCAGTGAGTCGGTGGCCTCCACAGATACGCAGTATTTT.

This chain joins TRBV2 and TRBJ1-5; 9 positions match TRBD1. The germline V gene encodes CDR1 SNHLY and CDR2 FYNNEI. CDR3 length: 16 residues. The V segment lost 6 bases and the J segment 3 bases; nucleotides outside the gene matches: 9. Here the CDR3 reads CASSTTGTGNNQPQHF. CDR3 nucleotides: TGTGCCAGCAGCACGACCGGGACAGGGAACAATCAGCCCCAGCATTTT.

CDR3 region: CASSYVLSGDEQYF. The CDR3 nucleotides read TGTGCCAGCAGTTACGTACTTAGCGGGGACGAGCAGTACTTC. This chain connects TRBV6-5 to TRBJ2-7; TRBD2 aligns across 8 bases. Germline V gene sequence: CDR1 MNHEY, CDR2 SVGAGI. This CDR3 has 14 amino acids. V lost 2 bases and J lost 5; bases outside the gene matches: 5.

The CDR3 DNA is TGTGCCAGCAGCAGACTAGTAAACCAAGAGACCCAGTACTTC. Protein sequence: CASSRLVNQETQYF. J is TRBJ2-5 and V is TRBV5-8; D may be TRBD2 (6 bases). Trimming took off 4 bases at V and 0 bases at J, with 10 bases between the two ends. Germline assignment: CDR1 SGHTS and CDR2 YDEGEE. This CDR3 has 14 residues.

The rearrangement links TRBV5-1 to TRBJ1-3, with D perhaps TRBD1 (6 bases). The CDR3 is made up of 15 amino acids. V was cut by 6 bases and J by 0 bases, with 13 bases left in between. The germline gives CDR1 SGHRS, CDR2 YFSETQ. This chain's CDR3 is CASNPGHNSGNTIYF. CDR3 coding DNA: TGCGCCAGCAACCCGGGACATAACTCTGGAAACACCATATATTTT.

V gene TRBV6-5 combines with J gene TRBJ2-7; TRBD1 might be the D (6 bases). CDR3 length equals 15 residues. V lost 5 bases and J lost 0, with 14 bases in between. Germline CDR1 and CDR2: MNHEY and SVGAGI. The CDR3 nucleotides are TGTGCCAGCAGTCCAAGGACAGAGATCTCCTACGAGCAGTACTTC. Its protein is CASSPRTEISYEQYF.

V gene TRBV9 combines with J gene TRBJ1-4; 9 nucleotides align to TRBD1. The V gene's germline CDR1 is SGDLS and CDR2 YYNGEE. This CDR3 contains 14 residues. J gave up 9 bases and V 0 bases, and 3 bases lay outside the gene matches. The CDR3 DNA is TGTGCCAGCAGCGTAGGGGGACAGGGACAAAAACTGTTTTTT. It encodes CASSVGGQGQKLFF.

The chain is built from TRBV27 and TRBJ2-1; 7 nucleotides align to TRBD1. Trimming cost V 5 bases and J 4 bases; bases outside gene matches: 8. Germline CDR1 is MNHEY and CDR2 is SMNVEV (reference sequence). The CDR3 has 15 amino acids. In DNA, the CDR3 is TGTGCCAGCAGTCCCGACAGGGACCCTTACAATGAGCAGTTCTTC. This encodes CASSPDRDPYNEQFF.

This rearrangement joins TRBV6-2 or TRBV6-3 to TRBJ1-1; the D is unclear. In germline, CDR1 is MNHEY, CDR2 SVGEGT. Trimming cost V 2 bases and J 4 bases, with 8 bases left between them. The length of the CDR3 is 13 residues. CDR3 in amino acids: CASSYAGVTEAFF. In DNA, the CDR3 is TGTGCCAGCAGTTACGCAGGCGTCACTGAAGCTTTCTTT.

The rearrangement uses TRBV9 and TRBJ1-6, with a tentative D call TRBD1 (5 bases). The germline CDR1 and CDR2 sequences are SGDLS and YYNGEE. This CDR3 spans 15 amino acids. V was shortened by 3 bases and J by 8 bases, with 15 bases between the two germline ends. This CDR3 reads CASSDSGGVYSPLHF. CDR3 nucleotide sequence: TGTGCCAGCAGCGACTCAGGAGGGGTGTATTCACCCCTCCACTTT.

This sequence joins TRBV6-5 and TRBJ1-2; possible D gene TRBD1, 6 bases. V was trimmed by 2 bases and J by 5 bases, leaving 12 bases between them. Germline-derived CDR1 and CDR2 are MNHEY and SVGAGI. This CDR3 contains 14 residues. CDR3 DNA sequence: TGTGCCAGCAGTTACGGGCCCCAGGGGTATGGCTACACCTTC. It yields the protein CASSYGPQGYGYTF.

The chain recombines TRBV6-5 with TRBJ2-7; TRBD1 matches at 10 bases. Germline V CDR1 and CDR2: MNHEY, SVGAGI. The CDR3 has 12 amino acids. V shed 11 bases and J 3 bases; nucleotides not matched to a gene: 4. For the CDR3, the DNA is TGTGCCGGAAGGACAGGGGGCTACGAGCAGTACTTC. Its protein is CAGRTGGYEQYF.

The genes are TRBV4-1 and TRBJ2-5; 7 bases match TRBD1. Per germline, CDR1 MGHRA and CDR2 YSYEKL. V lost 4 bases to trimming and J lost 5 bases; unmatched junction nucleotides: 13. This CDR3 has 16 amino acids. The CDR3 is CASSPLGQTGWETQYF. For the CDR3, the DNA is TGCGCCAGCAGCCCGTTGGGACAGACAGGGTGGGAGACCCAGTACTTC.

Turning to this clone: An end of the junction does not agree with germline; a read error may underlie this. The chain is built from TRBV7-9 and TRBJ1-1; D possibly corresponds to TRBD1 (5 bases). There are 15 residues in the CDR3. From germline, CDR1 is SEHNR and CDR2 FQNEAQ (reference sequence). CDR3 coding DNA: TGTGCCAGCAGCCCAGGCTTGGGGGGTTACACTGAAGTTTTCTTT. As protein: CASSPGLGGYTEVFF.